This TCR beta chain was captured in a study of T cell changes during pregnancy in multiple sclerosis. This table comes from immunoSEQ multiplex PCR, and its TCRdb copy is limited to in-frame clones, with some not included. The table shows 65,000 to 85,000 clones, with over 85% occurring only once. This CDR3 has 14 residues. From germline, CDR1 is MNHNS and CDR2 SASEGT. V shed 6 bases and J shed 4 bases, with 12 bases lying between them. The receptor comes from a female donor in good health, enrolled as a control in a pregnancy study. The source was peripheral blood, collected in the second trimester of pregnancy. The chain couples TRBV6-1 to TRBJ2-2; possibly TRBD1 for D (5 bases). CDR3 protein: CASRLGHSTGELFF. The DNA of the CDR3 is TGTGCCAGCAGGCTTGGACATTCCACCGGGGAGCTGTTTTTT.